This TCR beta chain was sequenced in a study of radiation and T cells in renal cell carcinoma (dated by TCRdb to about 2020). The study in broad terms: In total, 50 to 55 samples underwent TCR beta sequencing: some 26 tumors plus 27 peripheral blood samples. The final blood draw was performed at 4 weeks after radiation, at the same time as nephrectomy. Across all 50 or so samples, 4,016,671 unique CDR3 nucleotide sequences, encoding roughly 3 million unique CDR3 amino acid sequences, were identified.

Following the manufacturer's recommendations, the immunoSEQ kit was used to generate TCR beta libraries from genomic DNA. For library preparation, a first multiplex PCR was performed with proprietary primers, followed by a second PCR in which unique barcodes were added, and bead cleanups were performed after each round. Each sample batch included a kit-provided positive control reaction and a negative control reaction. The final libraries were assessed on an Agilent 4200 TapeStation D1000 ScreenTape, pooled by volume, and quantified by qPCR. Sequencing ran on an Illumina NextSeq500 with a MidOutput 150-cycle cartridge, using 156 Read1 and 15 Index1 cycles with kit custom primers. The pooled library was loaded at roughly 1 pM, and around 18% PhiX control was spiked in. Per the authors' processing: The vendor-processed data were analyzed in R, and a clonotype was defined as all T cells that share the same CDR3 nucleotide sequence. In the clone abundance analyses, frequencies were normalized to the 10,000 most abundant clones in each sample. Public T cell clones, averaging fewer than five per sample, were removed before analysis. A difference in abundance of at least 32-fold between compartments was used to define tumor-enriched and baseline blood-enriched clonotypes. Clonotypes expanded or contracted between blood time points were identified with a beta-binomial differential abundance model. Tumor-blood repertoire similarity was measured with the Baroni-Urbani and Buser coefficient, and group comparisons used two-tailed Wilcoxon tests in R. Held by TCRdb, this immuneACCESS table contains in-frame sequences only and omits some clones. Under half of the omission traces to an unresolved V gene where checked; the cause of the rest is unknown. V and J calls and clone size are given by that table; D and trimming were obtained from the DNA. Here the sample has 97,000 or so clones; roughly 82% occur a single time. The ten largest clones capture 6.5% to 8% of the sample.

This clone was observed a handful of times. Its recognized antigen is unknown. Per-base qualities were not stored, and no clone one base away is much larger. This specimen's time point label, per the study, means: blood 4 weeks post-SBRT, at nephrectomy. The treatment or condition label, as the study defines it: 15 Gy SBRT to primary tumor, nephrectomy 4 weeks later. The samples were obtained from a clinical trial, where primary renal cell carcinomas were treated with 15 Gy stereotactic body radiation therapy and then removed by nephrectomy 4 weeks afterward. To follow tumor-enriched clonotypes, serial peripheral blood was collected from radiation-treated patients at baseline and at 2 weeks and 4 weeks after SBRT. Renal cell carcinoma with clear cell pathology was present in all patients. The QIAamp DNA Blood Mini Kit (Qiagen) was used to prepare genomic DNA for TCR sequencing. The analyses included only samples that passed all quality control checks.

Broader findings and caveats from the paper: Changes in the blood repertoire were not tracked past 4 weeks after treatment. An increase in top tumor clonotypes in blood was observed from baseline to 2 weeks post-radiation, followed by contraction by 4 weeks, which was taken to suggest transient expansion of tumor-resident clones. No pretreatment tumor biopsies were available, so the baseline intratumoral presence of clonotypes could not be determined. Effects of radiation dose or scheduling on the TCR repertoire could not be addressed with the single-armed trial design.

V is cut by 0 bases and J by 2 bases, and the space between the germline ends is 7 bases. The CDR3 holds 14 amino acids from the cysteine to the phenylalanine. Of the read, only the CDR3 DNA is kept; its 42 bases are in frame from base 1. The germline V gene gives CDR1 as SGHRS and CDR2 as YFSETQ. Recombination connected TRBV5-1 to TRBJ2-3; the D gene is unclear. The starting material was blood, obtained from a patient whose treatment included radiotherapy and nephrectomy. The clonotype originates from a man aged 60-69 years with renal cell carcinoma. The DNA is TGCGCCAGCAGCTTGGGGGGATTCACAGATACGCAGTATTTT. This is translated as CASSLGGFTDTQYF.